The 27 T cell receptor beta chains below were found in one sample sequenced in a study of blood T cell repertoires in COVID-19. The method was immunoSEQ multiplex PCR; TCRdb's version includes in-frame clones alone and lacks a portion of them. The data show 230,000 or so clones, roughly four fifths seen once. Input material: peripheral blood. The origin of the receptors is a woman of 80 years or more with COVID-19, enrolled during active disease.

This chain uses TRBV6-5 with TRBJ1-1, with D uncertain. The germline V gene encodes CDR1 MNHEY and CDR2 SVGAGI. V was trimmed by 10 bases and J by 4 bases, leaving 10 bases between them. There are 11 residues in the CDR3. The CDR3 spells CATTRFTEAFF. The CDR3 bases are TGTGCCACCACAAGATTCACTGAAGCTTTCTTT.

The V and J genes are TRBV2 and TRBJ2-3, with D possibly TRBD2 on 6 matching bases. Germline V gene lookup returns CDR1 SNHLY and CDR2 FYNNEI. The V end was cut by 3 bases, the J end by 6 bases, with 13 bases between. The CDR3 is made up of 14 amino acids. CDR3 residues: CASSDPQGRDTQYF. In DNA form, the CDR3 reads TGTGCCAGCAGTGACCCCCAAGGGAGGGATACGCAGTATTTT.

The chain recombines TRBV27 with TRBJ2-7; TRBD2 agrees at 8 bases. CDR3 length: 15 residues. The V segment lost 0 bases and the J segment 0 bases; nucleotides outside the gene matches: 1. The germline CDR1 and CDR2 sequences are MNHEY and SMNVEV (reference sequence). The CDR3 DNA reads TGTGCCAGCAGTTTATCGGGGACTAGCTCCTACGAGCAGTACTTC. This sequence encodes CASSLSGTSSYEQYF.

This rearrangement joins TRBV5-1 to TRBJ2-1; TRBD2 aligns across 7 bases. Per germline, CDR1 SGHRS and CDR2 YFSETQ. The CDR3 consists of 15 residues. The ends lost 2 bases at V and 9 bases at J; junction bases unmatched: 11. The CDR3 spells CASSLRAGAFSEQFF. DNA of the CDR3: TGCGCCAGCAGCTTACGGGCGGGAGCTTTTTCTGAGCAGTTCTTC.

The CDR3 nucleotides are TGTAGTTTGGGGGACAGGTTAGAAGCTTTCTTT. This codes for CSLGDRLEAFF. The rearrangement links TRBV30 to TRBJ1-1, with 8 bases fitting TRBD1. CDR3 length: 11 amino acids. Germline-derived CDR1 and CDR2 are GTSNPN and SVGIG (reference sequence). Complete variable domain (other parts from reference TRBV30 and TRBJ1-1): SQTIHQWPATLVQPVGSPLSLECTVEGTSNPNLYWYRQAAGRGLQLLFYSVGIGQISSEVPQNLSASRPQDRQFILSSKKLLLSDSGFYLCSLGDRLEAFFGQGTRLTVV.

The chain links TRBV18 to TRBJ2-2, with 8 bases matching TRBD2. V lost 1 base and J lost 2; bases outside the gene matches: 3. This CDR3 spans 16 amino acids. Germline V lookup: CDR1 KGHSH, CDR2 LQKENI. Here the CDR3 DNA reads TGTGCCAGCTCACCACAAGCGGGGGCTAACACCGGGGAGCTGTTTTTT. This sequence encodes CASSPQAGANTGELFF.

This clone was recorded once. The rearrangement links TRBV28 to TRBJ1-1, with D possibly TRBD1 on 6 matching bases. CDR3 length: 14 amino acids. V shed 1 base and J shed 5 bases, with 11 bases lying between them. The germline CDR1 and CDR2 sequences are MDHEN and SYDVKM. The CDR3 coding sequence is TGTGCCAGCAGTTTATTACAGGGTATGACTGAAGCTTTCTTT. The encoded protein is CASSLLQGMTEAFF.

V is TRBV28 and J is TRBJ1-4, with 7 positions matching TRBD1. Looked up from germline, CDR1 is MDHEN and CDR2 is SYDVKM. V was clipped by 5 bases and J by 5 bases; unmatched bases: 8. The CDR3 totals 15 residues. The CDR3 reads CASSGGTVKNEKLFF. The CDR3 DNA sequence: TGTGCCAGCAGTGGGGGGACAGTAAAAAATGAAAAACTGTTTTTT.

CDR3 DNA sequence: TGTGCCAGCAGAACCCTTAGCGGGAGTCCAGATACGCAGTATTTT. It specifies CASRTLSGSPDTQYF. The V and J genes are TRBV6-5 and TRBJ2-3; 9 bases match TRBD2. Unmatched junction bases numbered 8, after V lost 6 bases and J lost 4 bases. Germline CDR1 reads MNHEY; CDR2 reads SVGAGI. This CDR3 contains 15 residues.

This sequence joins TRBV7-9 and TRBJ1-1; D may be TRBD1 (5 bases). The CDR3 is 16 residues long. Germline lookup yields CDR1 SEHNR and CDR2 FQNEAQ (reference sequence). V lost 4 bases and J lost 6, with 21 bases in between. This CDR3 is CASSSNRVGAGAEAFF. The CDR3 nucleotides read TGTGCCAGCAGCTCTAACCGTGTCGGCGCGGGGGCTGAAGCTTTCTTT.

The gene calls are TRBV11-3 and TRBJ2-3, with TRBD1 matching over 8 bases. From germline, CDR1 is SGHNT and CDR2 YENEEA. J was trimmed by 0 bases and V by 5 bases; bases with no gene match: 1. The CDR3 is made up of 14 amino acids. This chain's CDR3 is CASSRQGSTDTQYF. In DNA, the CDR3 is TGTGCCAGCAGCCGACAGGGGAGCACAGATACGCAGTATTTT.

This clone was observed at least ten times. In DNA form, the CDR3 reads TGTGCCAGCAGCCAAGATGGCGGGCGGCGGCAGTTCTTC. It encodes CASSQDGGRRQFF. V usage is TRBV3-1 (or the pseudogene TRBV3-2) and J usage is TRBJ2-1; perhaps TRBD2 as D (5 bases). Germline lookup yields CDR1 LGHDT and CDR2 YNNKEL (reference sequence). Trimming cost V 0 bases and J 12 bases, with 12 bases left between them. The CDR3 consists of 13 residues.

V and J are TRBV5-1 and TRBJ1-1, with D tentatively TRBD1 (5 bases). V was trimmed by 0 bases and J by 1 base, leaving 10 bases between them. There are 15 residues in the CDR3. Germline lookup yields CDR1 SGHRS and CDR2 YFSETQ. The CDR3 coding sequence is TGCGCCAGCAGCTTGGTAGGGGCACAGAACACTGAAGCTTTCTTT. It specifies CASSLVGAQNTEAFF.

The rearrangement joins TRBV5-4 to TRBJ2-2; D remains ambiguous. This CDR3 is 13 amino acids long. Between the trimmed V and J ends, which lost 4 bases and 6 bases, there was a span of 10 bases. Germline CDR1 and CDR2: SGHNT and YYREEE (reference sequence). The CDR3 reads CASSTQRAGELFF. CDR3 coding DNA: TGTGCCAGCAGCACCCAACGCGCCGGGGAGCTGTTTTTT. Variable domain in full (rest from reference TRBV5-4 and TRBJ2-2): ETGVTQSPTHLIKTRGQQVTLRCSSQSGHNTVSWYQQALGQGPQFIFQYYREEENGRGNFPPRFSGLQFPNYSSELNVNALELDDSALYLCASSTQRAGELFFGEGSRLTVL.

This clone was detected only once. The chain has TRBV7-2 and TRBJ2-7, with D possibly being TRBD2 (5 bases). The germline CDR1 and CDR2 sequences are SGHTA and FQGNSA. V lost 4 bases, J lost 7 bases, and 11 bases lay in between. The CDR3 sequence is 12 residues long. The CDR3 sequence: CASSSNSAEQYF. CDR3 DNA sequence: TGTGCCAGCAGCTCTAATAGCGCTGAGCAGTACTTC.

The rearrangement uses TRBV6-2 or TRBV6-3 and TRBJ2-1, with 10 bases identical to TRBD2. V shed 5 bases and J 9 bases; nucleotides not matched to a gene: 4. CDR3 length: 13 amino acids. Germline V lookup: CDR1 MNHEY, CDR2 SVGEGT. The CDR3 here is CASSRTSGPEQFF. DNA for the CDR3: TGTGCCAGCAGTCGGACTAGCGGACCTGAGCAGTTCTTC.

The chain recombines TRBV14 with TRBJ2-1; TRBD2 matches 7 bases. This CDR3 is 16 amino acids long. After removal of 0 bases from V and 3 bases from J, the junction contained 5 bases not matched to a gene. Germline CDR1 SGHDN, CDR2 FVKESK. CDR3 loop: CASSQDRGSNYNEQFF. The CDR3 DNA reads as TGTGCCAGCAGCCAAGATCGCGGGAGCAACTACAATGAGCAGTTCTTC.

V gene TRBV28 combines with J gene TRBJ1-5; 7 bases match TRBD1. The CDR3 totals 15 residues. J was trimmed by 0 bases and V by 4 bases; bases with no gene match: 3. Germline V lookup: CDR1 MDHEN, CDR2 SYDVKM. CDR3 sequence reads: CASSSTGYSNQPQHF. The CDR3 coding sequence is TGTGCCAGCAGTTCGACAGGGTATAGCAATCAGCCCCAGCATTTT.

The V gene is TRBV5-1, the J gene TRBJ2-1; TRBD1 matches 7 bases. V shed 3 bases, J shed 4 bases, and the junction held 7 bases outside the gene matches. This CDR3 comprises 15 residues. Germline assignment: CDR1 SGHRS and CDR2 YFSETQ. The chain's CDR3 is CASSWSGTAYNEQFF. CDR3 coding DNA: TGCGCCAGCAGCTGGTCCGGGACAGCATACAATGAGCAGTTCTTC.

Written as DNA, the CDR3 is TGTGCCAGCAGCTTAGAGGGAGCCTCGGGAAACACCATATATTTT. Amino acids: CASSLEGASGNTIYF. The V and J genes are TRBV7-2 and TRBJ1-3; no reliable D call. This CDR3 is 15 amino acids long. Germline CDR1 SGHTA, CDR2 FQGNSA. Trimming took 1 base from V and 4 from J, leaving 11 bases between them.

The CDR3 DNA reads as TGTGCCAGTAGTAAGACTAGCGGGGGGTCGGCCCAGTACTTC. This gives the protein CASSKTSGGSAQYF. The rearrangement uses TRBV19 and TRBJ2-5; 13 bases are shared with TRBD2. CDR1 is LNHDA, CDR2 SQIVND, per germline (reference sequence). CDR3 length equals 14 residues. Unmatched junction bases numbered 5, after V lost 4 bases and J lost 9 bases.

This sequence joins TRBV10-3 and TRBJ1-1, with D tentatively TRBD1 (5 bases). Germline loops: CDR1 ENHRY, CDR2 SYGVKD. CDR3 size: 14 residues. V was clipped by 3 bases and J by 7 bases, with 15 bases between them. CDR3 region: CAISDSTFGGEAFF. CDR3 nucleotide sequence: TGTGCCATCAGTGACTCTACTTTCGGGGGTGAAGCTTTCTTT.

V usage is TRBV7-2 and J usage is TRBJ2-2, with 8 positions matching TRBD2. The CDR3 spans 16 residues. The germline V gene encodes CDR1 SGHTA and CDR2 FQGNSA. The trim removed 6 bases at V and 5 bases at J, leaving 11 bases unmatched. The chain's CDR3 is CASRSPGLGKTGELFF. DNA for the CDR3: TGTGCCAGCAGATCGCCGGGACTAGGGAAAACCGGGGAGCTGTTTTTT. Filled out from reference TRBV7-2 and TRBJ2-2, the complete variable domain reads GAGVSQSPSNKVTEKGKDVELRCDPISGHTALYWYRQSLGQGLEFLIYFQGNSAPDKSGLPSDRFSAERTGGSVSTLTIQRTQQEDSAVYLCASRSPGLGKTGELFFGEGSRLTVL.

V is TRBV29-1 and J is TRBJ1-1, with 10 bases matching TRBD1. Trimming cost V 4 bases and J 9 bases; bases outside gene matches: 5. This CDR3 is built from 12 residues. CDR1 SQVTM and CDR2 ANQGSEA come from the germline V gene. The CDR3: CSVVDRGQKAFF. CDR3 nucleotide sequence: TGCAGCGTTGTCGACAGGGGGCAGAAAGCTTTCTTT.

The rearrangement uses TRBV5-1 and TRBJ1-1; D not certain. The CDR3 sequence is 16 residues long. Trimming removed 4 bases from V and 0 bases from J, with 16 bases in between. Germline V gene data show CDR1 as SGHRS and CDR2 as YFSETQ. The CDR3 loop reads CASSQRQRSMNTEAFF. The DNA of the CDR3 is TGCGCCAGCAGCCAACGCCAGAGGTCCATGAACACTGAAGCTTTCTTT.

In the case of this clone: Other DNA sequences in this sample translate to the same CDR3. This chain links TRBV30 with TRBJ1-1, with D hard to call. The CDR3 consists of 13 residues. Germline CDR1 GTSNPN, CDR2 SVGIG (reference sequence). V lost 2 bases and J lost 1, with 8 bases in between. CDR3 in amino acids: CAWSPYSNTEAFF. CDR3 nucleotide sequence: TGTGCCTGGAGTCCGTATTCGAACACTGAAGCTTTCTTT.

This clone was picked up a small number of times. This chain joins TRBV30 and TRBJ2-2, with D hard to call. V shed 3 bases and J shed 5 bases, with 10 bases lying between them. Germline values: CDR1 GTSNPN, CDR2 SVGIG (reference sequence). CDR3 length: 13 residues. CDR3 coding DNA: TGTGCCTGGAGGCCCTCGCGGACCGGGGAGCTGTTTTTT. This encodes CAWRPSRTGELFF.